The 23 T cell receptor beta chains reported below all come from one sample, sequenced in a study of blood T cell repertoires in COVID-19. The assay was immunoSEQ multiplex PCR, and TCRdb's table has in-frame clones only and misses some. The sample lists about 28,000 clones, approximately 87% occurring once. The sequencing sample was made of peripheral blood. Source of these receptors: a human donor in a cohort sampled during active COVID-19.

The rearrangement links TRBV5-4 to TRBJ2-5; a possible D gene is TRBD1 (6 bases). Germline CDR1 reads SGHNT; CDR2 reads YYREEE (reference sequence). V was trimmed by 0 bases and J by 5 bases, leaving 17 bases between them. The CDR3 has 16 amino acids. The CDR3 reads CASSLGYPGTGETQYF. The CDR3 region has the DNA TGTGCCAGCAGCTTGGGGTACCCGGGCACAGGGGAGACCCAGTACTTC.

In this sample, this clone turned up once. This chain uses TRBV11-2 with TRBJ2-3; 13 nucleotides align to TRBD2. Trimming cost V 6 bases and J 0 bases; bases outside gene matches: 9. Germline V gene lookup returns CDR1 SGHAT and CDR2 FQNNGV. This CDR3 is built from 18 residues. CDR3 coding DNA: TGTGCCAGCAGGTCACTAGCGGGGGGGCTCGGAAGCACAGATACGCAGTATTTT. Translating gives CASRSLAGGLGSTDTQYF.

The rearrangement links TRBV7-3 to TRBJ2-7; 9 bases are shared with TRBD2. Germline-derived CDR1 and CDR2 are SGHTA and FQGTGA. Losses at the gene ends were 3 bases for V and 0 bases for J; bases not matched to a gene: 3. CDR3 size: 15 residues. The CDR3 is CASSLEAGGSYEQYF. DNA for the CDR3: TGTGCCAGCAGCTTGGAAGCGGGGGGCTCCTACGAGCAGTACTTC.

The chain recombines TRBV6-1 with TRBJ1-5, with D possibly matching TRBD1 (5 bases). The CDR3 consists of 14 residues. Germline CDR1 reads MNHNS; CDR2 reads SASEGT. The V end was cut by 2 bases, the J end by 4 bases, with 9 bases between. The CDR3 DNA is TGTGCCAGCAGTGAAATTGGGGGGAATCAGCCCCAGCATTTT. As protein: CASSEIGGNQPQHF.

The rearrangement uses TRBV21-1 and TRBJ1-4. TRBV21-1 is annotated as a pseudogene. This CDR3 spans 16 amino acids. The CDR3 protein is CASSKKGSGGDEKLFF. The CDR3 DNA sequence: TGTGCCAGCAGCAAAAAGGGGTCCGGGGGAGATGAAAAACTGTTTTTT.

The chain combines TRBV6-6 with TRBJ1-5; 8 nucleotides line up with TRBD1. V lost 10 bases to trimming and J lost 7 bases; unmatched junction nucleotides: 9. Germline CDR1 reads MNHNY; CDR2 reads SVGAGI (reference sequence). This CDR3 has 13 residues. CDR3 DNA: TGTGCCACCGCTCAGGGGGCCGGGCAGCCCCAGCATTTT. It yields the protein CATAQGAGQPQHF.

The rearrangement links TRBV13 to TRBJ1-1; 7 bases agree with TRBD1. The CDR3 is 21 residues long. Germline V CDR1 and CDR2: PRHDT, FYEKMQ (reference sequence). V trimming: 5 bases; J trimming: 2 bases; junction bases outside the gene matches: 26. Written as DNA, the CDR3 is TGTGCCAGCAGCGAAGTAGACGCCCCACTAAGGGGGCGAGGAGATAACACTGAAGCTTTCTTT. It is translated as CASSEVDAPLRGRGDNTEAFF.

CDR3 protein: CASSLYVNRGELFF. The DNA of the CDR3 is TGTGCCAGCAGTCTCTACGTGAATCGCGGGGAGCTGTTTTTT. J is TRBJ2-2 and V is TRBV28; no reliable D call. CDR3 length: 14 amino acids. CDR1 MDHEN and CDR2 SYDVKM come from the germline V gene. Trimming took 5 bases from V and 7 from J, leaving 14 bases between them.

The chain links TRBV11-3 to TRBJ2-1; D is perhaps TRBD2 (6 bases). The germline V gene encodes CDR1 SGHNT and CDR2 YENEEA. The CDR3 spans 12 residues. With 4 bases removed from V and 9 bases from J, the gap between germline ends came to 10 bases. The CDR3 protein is CASSSGLLEQFF. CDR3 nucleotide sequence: TGTGCCAGCAGCTCGGGACTTCTTGAGCAGTTCTTC.

CDR3 nucleotides: TGTGCCTGGGGCCGTGGGACAGGAACTGGCTACACCTTC. Translation gives CAWGRGTGTGYTF. The chain employs TRBV30 and TRBJ1-2; 8 bases are shared with TRBD1. V trimming: 5 bases; J trimming: 7 bases; junction bases outside the gene matches: 9. This CDR3 contains 13 residues. CDR1 is GTSNPN and CDR2 is SVGIG in the germline V gene (reference sequence).

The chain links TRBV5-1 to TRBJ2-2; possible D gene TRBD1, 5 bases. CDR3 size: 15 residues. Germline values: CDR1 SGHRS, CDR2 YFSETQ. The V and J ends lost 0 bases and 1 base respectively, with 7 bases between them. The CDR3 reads CASSLEGKNTGELFF. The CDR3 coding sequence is TGCGCCAGCAGCTTGGAGGGGAAGAACACCGGGGAGCTGTTTTTT.

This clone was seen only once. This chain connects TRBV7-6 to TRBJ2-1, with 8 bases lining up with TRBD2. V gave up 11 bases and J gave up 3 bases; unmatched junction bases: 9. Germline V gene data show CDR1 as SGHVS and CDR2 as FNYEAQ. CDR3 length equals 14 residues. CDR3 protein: CAQPDGGGYNEQFF. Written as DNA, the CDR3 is TGTGCCCAACCCGACGGGGGGGGCTACAATGAGCAGTTCTTC.

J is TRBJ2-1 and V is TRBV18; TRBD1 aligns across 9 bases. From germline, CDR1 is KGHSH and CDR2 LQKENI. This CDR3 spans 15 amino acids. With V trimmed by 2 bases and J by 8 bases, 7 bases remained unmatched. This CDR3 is CASSPTQTGGDEQFF. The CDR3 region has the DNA TGTGCCAGCTCACCAACCCAGACAGGGGGGGATGAGCAGTTCTTC.

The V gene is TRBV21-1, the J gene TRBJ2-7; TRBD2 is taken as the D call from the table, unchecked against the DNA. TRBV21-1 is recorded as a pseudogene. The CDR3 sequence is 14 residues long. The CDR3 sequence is CASLKGGAGDEQYF. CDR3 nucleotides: TGTGCCAGCCTCAAAGGCGGGGCGGGAGACGAGCAGTACTTC.

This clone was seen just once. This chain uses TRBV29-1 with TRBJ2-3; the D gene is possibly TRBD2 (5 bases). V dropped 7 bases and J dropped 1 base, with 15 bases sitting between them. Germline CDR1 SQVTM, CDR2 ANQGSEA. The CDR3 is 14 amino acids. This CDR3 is CSGRMGVGTDTQYF. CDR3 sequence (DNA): TGCAGCGGGCGAATGGGAGTTGGCACAGATACGCAGTATTTT.

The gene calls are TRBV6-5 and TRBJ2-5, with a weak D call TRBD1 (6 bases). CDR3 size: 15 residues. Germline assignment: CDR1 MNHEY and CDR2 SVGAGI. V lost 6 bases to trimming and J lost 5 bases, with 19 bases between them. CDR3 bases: TGTGCCAGCAGCGGAAACCAGGGGCGGTGGGAGACCCAGTACTTC. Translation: CASSGNQGRWETQYF.

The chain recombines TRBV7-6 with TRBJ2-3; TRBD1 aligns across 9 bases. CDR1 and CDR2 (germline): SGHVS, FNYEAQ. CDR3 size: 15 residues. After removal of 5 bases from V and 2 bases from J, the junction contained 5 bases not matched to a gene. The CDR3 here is CASSRRQGVTDTQYF. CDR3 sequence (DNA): TGTGCCAGCAGCCGTCGACAGGGGGTCACAGATACGCAGTATTTT.

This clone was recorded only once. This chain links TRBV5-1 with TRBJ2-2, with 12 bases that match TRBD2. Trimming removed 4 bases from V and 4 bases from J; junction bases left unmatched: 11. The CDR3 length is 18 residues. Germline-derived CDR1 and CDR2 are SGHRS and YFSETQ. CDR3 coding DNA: TGCGCCAGCAGCGAGCCTGGCGGACTAGCGGGGTCCACCGGGGAGCTGTTTTTT. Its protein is CASSEPGGLAGSTGELFF.

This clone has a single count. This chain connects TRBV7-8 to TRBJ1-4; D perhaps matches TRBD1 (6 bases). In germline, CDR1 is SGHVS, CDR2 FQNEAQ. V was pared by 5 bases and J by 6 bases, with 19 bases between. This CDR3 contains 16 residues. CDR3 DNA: TGTGCCAGCAGCAATCCTAGGGGGGGTGGGCATGAAAAACTGTTTTTT. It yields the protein CASSNPRGGGHEKLFF.

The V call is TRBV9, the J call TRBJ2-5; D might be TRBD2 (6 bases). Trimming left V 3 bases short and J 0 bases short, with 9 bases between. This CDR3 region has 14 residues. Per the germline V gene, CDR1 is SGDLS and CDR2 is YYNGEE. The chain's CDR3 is CASSGGTYQETQYF. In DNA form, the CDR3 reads TGTGCCAGCAGCGGGGGGACTTACCAAGAGACCCAGTACTTC.

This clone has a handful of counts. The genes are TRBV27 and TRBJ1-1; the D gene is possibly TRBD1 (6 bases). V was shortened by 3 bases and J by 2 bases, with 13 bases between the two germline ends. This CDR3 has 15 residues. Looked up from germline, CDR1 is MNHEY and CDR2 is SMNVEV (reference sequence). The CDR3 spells CASSFLPTGNTEAFF. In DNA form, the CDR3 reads TGTGCCAGCAGTTTCCTCCCGACAGGCAACACTGAAGCTTTCTTT.

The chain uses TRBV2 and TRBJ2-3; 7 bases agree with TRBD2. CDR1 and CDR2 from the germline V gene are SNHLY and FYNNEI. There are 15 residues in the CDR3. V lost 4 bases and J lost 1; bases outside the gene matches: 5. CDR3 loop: CASSARGDRTDTQYF. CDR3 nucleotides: TGTGCCAGCAGTGCTCGGGGGGACCGCACAGATACGCAGTATTTT.

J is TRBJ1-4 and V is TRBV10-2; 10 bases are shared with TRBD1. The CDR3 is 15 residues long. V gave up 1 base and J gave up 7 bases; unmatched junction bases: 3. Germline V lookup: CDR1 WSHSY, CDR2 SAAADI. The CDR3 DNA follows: TGCGCCAGCAGTGAGTACGGACAGGGGGGTGAAAAACTGTTTTTT. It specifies CASSEYGQGGEKLFF.